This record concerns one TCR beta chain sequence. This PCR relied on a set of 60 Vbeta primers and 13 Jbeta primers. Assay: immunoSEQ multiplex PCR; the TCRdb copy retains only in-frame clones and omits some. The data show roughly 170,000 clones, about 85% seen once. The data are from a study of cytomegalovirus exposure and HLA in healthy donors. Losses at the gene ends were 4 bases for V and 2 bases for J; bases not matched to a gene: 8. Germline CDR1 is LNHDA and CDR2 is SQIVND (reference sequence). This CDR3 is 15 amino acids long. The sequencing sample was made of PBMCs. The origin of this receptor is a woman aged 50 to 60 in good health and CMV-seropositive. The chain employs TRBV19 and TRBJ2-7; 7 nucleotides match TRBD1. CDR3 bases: TGTGCCAGTAGTAACCAAGCTCAGGGGGCCTACGAGCAGTACTTC. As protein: CASSNQAQGAYEQYF.